Below, 13 T cell receptor beta chains from the same sample are listed, as sequenced in a study of beta chain features in type 1 diabetes. Expressed TCRB transcripts were sequenced after all isolated RNA was converted to cDNA. Only in-frame clones appear in the TCRdb table, and some are missing; sequencing was by immunoSEQ multiplex PCR. Of about 300,000 clones in the sample, under 8.5% were seen once. Material for sequencing was central memory CD4+ T cells from blood. The receptor source for this set is a woman aged 18-30 years in good health.

This clone was counted only a few times. The chain recombines TRBV6-6 with TRBJ1-4; no clear D gene. Per germline, CDR1 MNHNY and CDR2 SVGAGI (reference sequence). There are 15 residues in the CDR3. The germline V and J ends were trimmed by 2 bases and 5 bases, with 12 bases remaining between them. This chain's CDR3 is CASSYLTRKNEKLFF. The CDR3 coding sequence is TGTGCCAGCAGTTACCTCACGAGAAAGAATGAAAAACTGTTTTTT.

This clone has more than one count but fewer than ten. The chain carries TRBV19 and TRBJ2-7, with TRBD1 matching 8 bases. J was trimmed by 3 bases and V by 4 bases; bases with no gene match: 8. The CDR3 consists of 15 residues. Germline V gene lookup returns CDR1 LNHDA and CDR2 SQIVND (reference sequence). The CDR3 bases are TGTGCCAGTAGTAGGGAATGGACAGGGTACTACGAGCAGTACTTC. This sequence encodes CASSREWTGYYEQYF.

This clone was seen repeatedly, ten times or more. This same CDR3 is encoded by further DNA sequences in the sample. This chain uses TRBV6-6 with TRBJ2-6, with D maybe TRBD1 (7 bases). There are 15 residues in the CDR3. Trimming pared 5 bases from V and 4 bases from J, leaving 12 bases between. Per the germline V gene, CDR1 is MNHNY and CDR2 is SVGAGI (reference sequence). The CDR3: CASSGGGSGANVLTF. The CDR3 DNA follows: TGTGCCAGCAGTGGAGGGGGCTCAGGGGCCAACGTCCTGACTTTC.

This clone was found a few times. At the DNA level, this CDR3 is encoded by other sequences in the same sample as well. This rearrangement joins TRBV15 to TRBJ2-7; TRBD2 is a possible D gene (5 bases). The CDR3 is 14 residues long. Trimming shortened V by 0 bases and J by 2 bases, and 8 bases separated the two germline ends. Germline V gene data show CDR1 as LNHNV and CDR2 as YYDKDF (reference sequence). The CDR3 sequence is CATSRERGTYEQYF. The CDR3 nucleotides read TGTGCCACCAGCAGAGAACGGGGAACCTACGAGCAGTACTTC.

Ten or more counts support this clone. The chain employs TRBV9 and TRBJ1-6; TRBD1 might be the D (5 bases). The CDR3 contains 17 residues. Germline lookup yields CDR1 SGDLS and CDR2 YYNGEE. Trimming pared 4 bases from V and 0 bases from J, leaving 14 bases between. The CDR3 DNA follows: TGTGCCAGCAGCCCTCGTAGAGGGGACTCCTATAATTCACCCCTCCACTTT. Translating it yields CASSPRRGDSYNSPLHF.

This CDR3 is CASSLGASGSGEQFF. As DNA, the CDR3 is TGCGCCAGCAGCTTGGGAGCTAGCGGGAGTGGTGAGCAGTTCTTC. J is TRBJ2-1 and V is TRBV5-1, with 10 positions matching TRBD2. The CDR3 sequence is 15 residues long. Trimming took 0 bases from V and 9 from J; bases not matched to a gene: 6. CDR1 and CDR2 (germline): SGHRS, YFSETQ. Variable domain in full (rest from reference TRBV5-1 and TRBJ2-1): KAGVTQTPRYLIKTRGQQVTLSCSPISGHRSVSWYQQTPGQGLQFLFEYFSETQRNKGNFPGRFSGRQFSNSRSEMNVSTLELGDSALYLCASSLGASGSGEQFFGPGTRLTVL.

The chain recombines TRBV29-1 with TRBJ2-1; D may be TRBD2 (6 bases). Germline CDR1 is SQVTM and CDR2 is ANQGSEA. The CDR3 runs to 14 residues. Deletions cut 5 bases from V and 7 bases from J, with 18 bases between. CDR3 sequence: CSVNPWTNGNEQFF. The CDR3 DNA is TGCAGCGTTAACCCTTGGACTAACGGGAATGAGCAGTTCTTC.

This clone turned up a few times. V is TRBV7-2 and J is TRBJ1-2; perhaps TRBD1 as D (5 bases). Germline values: CDR1 SGHTA, CDR2 FQGNSA. Trimming stripped 3 bases from V and 7 bases from J, with 6 bases between. The CDR3 contains 11 residues. The CDR3 here is CASSFGGGYTF. The CDR3 region has the DNA TGTGCCAGCAGCTTCGGGGGTGGCTACACCTTC.

This clone has just a few counts. This sequence joins TRBV5-4 and TRBJ2-3; D not resolved. This CDR3 comprises 13 residues. The V and J ends lost 1 base and 3 bases respectively, with 6 bases between them. The V gene's germline CDR1 is SGHNT and CDR2 YYREEE (reference sequence). The CDR3 loop reads CASSLYGTDTQYF. The CDR3 bases are TGTGCCAGCAGCTTGTACGGGACAGATACGCAGTATTTT.

This clone was picked up a small number of times. The chain carries TRBV29-1 and TRBJ2-7, with D possibly TRBD1 on 6 matching bases. Germline lookup yields CDR1 SQVTM and CDR2 ANQGSEA. V was clipped by 5 bases and J by 2 bases, with 10 bases between them. This CDR3 has 12 amino acids. The CDR3 nucleotides read TGCAGCGTTAGGACAGCTCCCTACGAGCAGTACTTC. The encoded protein is CSVRTAPYEQYF.

This clone has just a few counts. The CDR3 sequence: CATSRDGSSSWQETQYF. CDR3 bases: TGTGCCACCAGCAGAGACGGAAGTAGCTCGTGGCAAGAGACCCAGTACTTC. V and J are TRBV15 and TRBJ2-5; D gene unclear. CDR1 is LNHNV and CDR2 is YYDKDF in the germline V gene (reference sequence). The CDR3 runs to 17 residues. V was trimmed by 0 bases and J by 2 bases, leaving 16 bases between them.

The CDR3 bases are TGCGCCAGCAGCCAGGGTAGTGTCAGGAGCTATGGCTACACCTTC. Its translation: CASSQGSVRSYGYTF. The J gene is TRBJ1-2, the V gene TRBV4-3, with D uncertain. Germline V gene sequence: CDR1 LGHNA, CDR2 YSLEER. The V gene lost 3 bases and the J gene lost 4 bases, with 15 bases spanning the gap. The CDR3 consists of 15 residues.

This clone was counted at least ten times. V is TRBV27 and J is TRBJ1-2, with D possibly being TRBD1 (5 bases). Trimming pared 5 bases from V and 3 bases from J, leaving 22 bases between. The germline V gene encodes CDR1 MNHEY and CDR2 SMNVEV (reference sequence). CDR3 size: 17 residues. In DNA form, the CDR3 reads TGTGCCAGCAGTCCCATCCGGGGGGAGGGGAGAGACTATGGCTACACCTTC. Translation: CASSPIRGEGRDYGYTF.